The 3 T cell receptor beta chains presented below share a single source sample, sequenced in a study of CD8+ T cells in alopecia areata. RNA extraction and reverse transcription yielded cDNA as sequencing template. Libraries were prepared by immunoSEQ multiplex PCR; TCRdb keeps only in-frame clonotypes and omits some of them. This sample has about 90,000 clones; 44% occur once, and the top ten carry less than 20%. The treatment was: oral pan-JAK inhibitor, 5-10 mg twice daily. The sample here was CD8+ T cells sorted from blood, taken at week 24, from a patient treated with tofacitinib. Every receptor here comes from a human donor with alopecia areata.

This rearrangement joins TRBV27 to TRBJ2-7; TRBD1 is a possible D gene (5 bases). Trimming left V 2 bases short and J 0 bases short, with 8 bases between. Germline assignment: CDR1 MNHEY and CDR2 SMNVEV (reference sequence). The CDR3 runs 14 residues. This CDR3 reads CASSLQTDSYEQYF. DNA for the CDR3: TGTGCCAGCAGTTTACAGACAGACTCCTACGAGCAGTACTTC.

Only a few counts were recorded for this clone. This CDR3 is also generated by other DNA sequences in the sample. The J gene is TRBJ2-7, the V gene TRBV29-1; D call uncertain. There are 11 residues in the CDR3. The V gene lost 4 bases and the J gene lost 3 bases, with 7 bases spanning the gap. The germline gives CDR1 SQVTM, CDR2 ANQGSEA. The CDR3 DNA follows: TGCAGCGTTGGAGGTGACTACGAGCAGTACTTC. As protein: CSVGGDYEQYF.

V usage is TRBV7-8 and J usage is TRBJ2-7; D not certain. Trimming took off 4 bases at V and 4 bases at J, with 8 bases between the two ends. Looked up from germline, CDR1 is SGHVS and CDR2 is FQNEAQ. The CDR3 is made up of 12 amino acids. The CDR3: CASSSTAYEQYF. CDR3 DNA: TGTGCCAGCAGCTCGACGGCGTACGAGCAGTACTTC.